The table lists the clone carrying this TCR beta chain with many counts. The antigen is undetermined. The junction had 10 bases not matched to a gene; V was cut back by 3 bases and J by 6 bases. CDR1 GTSNPN and CDR2 SVGIG come from the germline V gene (reference sequence). The CDR3 length is 14 residues. Amplification of TCR beta CDR3 regions was performed using RNA transcripts as template. Primed by the HTBI set, a first-round RT-PCR was run on the TCR CDR3. TCRdb used MiXCR to reprocess the multiplex PCR reads, holding one entry per CDR3 protein. The sample lists about 640,000 distinct CDR3 sequences; more than 20% were seen once. This specimen comes from a study of T cells in Graves' hyperthyroidism and ophthalmopathy. For the study at large: Pretreatment peripheral blood was obtained at initial diagnosis.

Regarding the study as a whole: Most thyroid clonotypes with frequency above 0.001 were detected in blood.

The rearrangement uses TRBV30 and TRBJ1-2; 7 bases line up with TRBD1. This receptor was obtained from a man aged 30-40 years with Graves' ophthalmopathy. Sequencing was done on a sample of blood. The CDR3 sequence is CAWRWDRGTNGYTF. The CDR3 DNA follows: TGTGCCTGGAGATGGGACAGAGGAACTAATGGCTACACCTTC.